The source of this T cell receptor (beta chain) is a study of Ad26.COV2.S vaccination and SARS-CoV-2 variants. Clones were read by immunoSEQ multiplex PCR, and TCRdb kept only the in-frame ones, dropping some. The sample comprises about 350,000 clones, approximately 90% of which are singletons, and 3.9% rests with the top ten. The germline V gene encodes CDR1 MNHNS and CDR2 SASEGT. There are 14 residues in the CDR3. The V gene lost 3 bases and the J gene lost 5 bases, with 14 bases spanning the gap. This clone was observed a handful of times. The sample here was peripheral blood, taken after recovery from COVID-19. The chain joins TRBV6-1 to TRBJ2-7, with D perhaps matching TRBD1 (7 bases). The sequence derives from a human donor who had recovered from COVID-19. The CDR3 spells CASSDQGGFDEQYF. Written as DNA, the CDR3 is TGTGCCAGCAGTGATCAGGGGGGTTTCGACGAGCAGTACTTC.